Sequencing of this T cell receptor (beta chain) was carried out in a study of control samples from healthy donors and cancer patients. Measured with immunoSEQ multiplex PCR; TCRdb has only the in-frame clones, and not every one. The sample lists almost 85,000 clones, approximately 80% occurring once. The CDR3 contains 13 residues. Trimming left V 5 bases short and J 4 bases short, with 9 bases between. The clonotype originates from a man in his 60s with head and neck cancer. Sequencing used PBMCs. The chain couples TRBV12-3 or TRBV12-4 to TRBJ1-5, with D perhaps matching TRBD1 (6 bases). CDR3 sequence reads: CASSQGTNQPQHF. CDR3 DNA: TGTGCCAGCAGTCAGGGGACTAATCAGCCCCAGCATTTT.